Presented here are 21 T cell receptor beta chains from one specimen sequenced in a study of cytomegalovirus exposure and HLA in healthy donors. This PCR relied on a set of 60 Vbeta primers and 13 Jbeta primers. The protocol was immunoSEQ multiplex PCR, while the TCRdb copy is restricted to in-frame clones and leaves out a portion. The sample lists approximately 150,000 clones; approximately 80% were seen once. Material: PBMCs. These receptor sequences come from a woman aged 40 to 55 in good health and CMV-seronegative.

The CDR3 nucleotides read TGTGCCAGCAGCCGCGGGACAGGGGCGCTAGCTAACTATGGCTACACCTTC. Translation gives CASSRGTGALANYGYTF. The gene calls are TRBV5-6 and TRBJ1-2; the match to TRBD1 covers 10 bases. The CDR3 is 17 amino acids. Germline values: CDR1 SGHDT, CDR2 YYEEEE. The V gene end was trimmed by 4 bases and the J gene end by 0 bases; junction bases not matched to a gene: 9.

The chain employs TRBV7-2 and TRBJ1-5; possible D gene TRBD1, 6 bases. The V gene lost 5 bases and the J gene lost 1 base, with 12 bases spanning the gap. CDR1 and CDR2 (germline): SGHTA, FQGNSA. The CDR3 sequence is 15 residues long. The CDR3 protein is CASSPRGGSNQPQHF. The CDR3 DNA is TGTGCCAGCAGCCCCAGGGGTGGCAGCAATCAGCCCCAGCATTTT. The full variable domain, completed using reference TRBV7-2 and TRBJ1-5, is GAGVSQSPSNKVTEKGKDVELRCDPISGHTALYWYRQSLGQGLEFLIYFQGNSAPDKSGLPSDRFSAERTGGSVSTLTIQRTQQEDSAVYLCASSPRGGSNQPQHFGDGTRLSIL.

The gene calls are TRBV5-4 and TRBJ1-2, with 7 bases that match TRBD1. The junction had 10 bases not matched to a gene; V was cut back by 4 bases and J by 4 bases. The germline V gene encodes CDR1 SGHNT and CDR2 YYREEE (reference sequence). The CDR3 covers 15 residues. CDR3 sequence: CASSPGGPGGYGYTF. CDR3 bases: TGTGCCAGCAGCCCAGGGGGACCCGGGGGCTATGGCTACACCTTC.

About this clone: The junction shows a germline mismatch at one end, possibly a read error. This sequence joins TRBV7-8 and TRBJ2-6, with 8 nucleotides matching TRBD2. The CDR3 extends over 17 amino acids. Germline V lookup: CDR1 SGHVS, CDR2 FQNEAQ. This chain's CDR3 is CASSFTGRASGANGLTF. The CDR3 nucleotides are TGTGCCAGCAGCTTCACCGGGAGGGCCTCTGGGGCCAACGGCCTGACTTTC. Full variable domain (remainder filled in from reference TRBV7-8 and TRBJ2-6): GAGVSQSPRYKVAKRGQDVALRCDPISGHVSLFWYQQALGQGPEFLTYFQNEAQLDKSGLPSDRFFAERPEGSVSTLKIQRTQQEDSAVYLCASSFTGRASGANGLTFGAGSRLTVL.

The chain links TRBV2 to TRBJ2-5; 11 bases fit TRBD2. The end of the DNA is better explained by TRBJ2-7, so the J call may be wrong. This CDR3 region has 13 residues. Per germline, CDR1 SNHLY and CDR2 FYNNEI. The CDR3 reads CAISTSGAYEQYF. As DNA, the CDR3 is TGTGCCATCTCGACTAGCGGGGCATACGAGCAGTACTTC.

The genes are TRBV6-1 and TRBJ1-2, with a possible D match to TRBD1 (5 bases). The germline V gene encodes CDR1 MNHNS and CDR2 SASEGT. Trimming stripped 3 bases from V and 4 bases from J, with 6 bases between. The length of the CDR3 is 12 residues. The CDR3 DNA sequence: TGTGCCAGCAGTGACACAGGCTATGGCTACACCTTC. This encodes CASSDTGYGYTF.

This clone was seen a few times. The rearrangement uses TRBV5-1 and TRBJ2-1; the D is unclear. CDR1 SGHRS and CDR2 YFSETQ come from the germline V gene. This CDR3 has 12 residues. Deletions cut 0 bases from V and 10 bases from J, with 8 bases between. The CDR3 nucleotides read TGCGCCAGCAGCTTGGGCCGGTACGAGCAGTTCTTC. It yields the protein CASSLGRYEQFF. Variable domain in full (rest from reference TRBV5-1 and TRBJ2-1): KAGVTQTPRYLIKTRGQQVTLSCSPISGHRSVSWYQQTPGQGLQFLFEYFSETQRNKGNFPGRFSGRQFSNSRSEMNVSTLELGDSALYLCASSLGRYEQFFGPGTRLTVL.

This clone has just a few counts. This chain links TRBV11-3 with TRBJ2-5; 9 bases fit TRBD2. V shed 5 bases, J shed 5 bases, and the junction held 12 bases outside the gene matches. The CDR3 loop spans 16 amino acids. The germline V gene has CDR1 SGHNT and CDR2 YENEEA. In DNA form, the CDR3 reads TGTGCCAGCAGCCCCAAACAGCGGGGGGAGGATGAGACCCAGTACTTC. This gives the protein CASSPKQRGEDETQYF.

The rearrangement links TRBV7-2 to TRBJ1-5; D unclear. V gave up 5 bases and J gave up 5 bases, with 10 bases separating them. Germline V gene lookup returns CDR1 SGHTA and CDR2 FQGNSA. The length of the CDR3 is 13 residues. The CDR3 loop reads CASSPGPDQPQHF. The CDR3 coding sequence is TGTGCCAGCAGCCCAGGCCCTGATCAGCCCCAGCATTTT. The variable domain in full, completed from reference TRBV7-2 and TRBJ1-5, reads GAGVSQSPSNKVTEKGKDVELRCDPISGHTALYWYRQSLGQGLEFLIYFQGNSAPDKSGLPSDRFSAERTGGSVSTLTIQRTQQEDSAVYLCASSPGPDQPQHFGDGTRLSIL.

The chain recombines TRBV4-2 with TRBJ2-1, with 7 bases matching TRBD1. Losses at the gene ends were 4 bases for V and 9 bases for J; bases not matched to a gene: 6. Germline CDR1 and CDR2: LGHNA and YNFKEQ. CDR3 length: 13 amino acids. CDR3 coding DNA: TGTGCCAGCAGCCGAAGGACAGGCGGTGAGCAGTTCTTC. Translated, it gives CASSRRTGGEQFF.

The chain is built from TRBV23-1 and TRBJ1-5; 7 bases match TRBD1. TRBV23-1 is treated as an ORF (open reading frame) with a function not yet certain. CDR3 length equals 17 residues. The trim removed 2 bases at V and 2 bases at J, leaving 9 bases unmatched. The CDR3 bases are TGCGCCAGCAGTCAAGGACAGGCGATTCGTGGCAATCAGCCCCAGCATTTT. Translating it yields CASSQGQAIRGNQPQHF.

This chain uses TRBV19 with TRBJ1-5; D may be TRBD1 (6 bases). The germline gives CDR1 LNHDA, CDR2 SQIVND (reference sequence). The CDR3 has 17 amino acids. Trimming pared 8 bases from V and 1 base from J, leaving 21 bases between. CDR3 amino acids: CASDTTGTTLSNQPQHF. CDR3 coding DNA: TGTGCCAGTGATACCACGGGGACAACCCTAAGCAATCAGCCCCAGCATTTT.

J is TRBJ2-1 and V is TRBV4-1, with D hard to call. V lost 0 bases, J lost 5 bases, and 5 bases lay in between. The CDR3 has 13 amino acids. The germline CDR1 and CDR2 sequences are MGHRA and YSYEKL. CDR3 amino acids: CASSQDQNNEQFF. The CDR3 DNA follows: TGCGCCAGCAGCCAAGACCAGAACAATGAGCAGTTCTTC.

V is TRBV5-1 and J is TRBJ2-1, with D tentatively TRBD2 (6 bases). Germline CDR1 is SGHRS and CDR2 is YFSETQ. The V end lost 3 bases, the J end lost 10 bases, and 11 bases lay between the germline ends. CDR3 length: 12 residues. The CDR3 spells CASSWGDLEQFF. The DNA for the CDR3 is TGCGCCAGCAGCTGGGGGGATCTAGAGCAGTTCTTC.

V gene TRBV6-5 combines with J gene TRBJ1-4; possible D gene TRBD1, 5 bases. CDR1 and CDR2 from the germline V gene are MNHEY and SVGAGI. This CDR3 has 14 amino acids. V was clipped by 3 bases and J by 8 bases, with 13 bases between them. The DNA for the CDR3 is TGTGCCAGCAGTTATAGATCGACAGACGAAAAACTGTTTTTT. Translated: CASSYRSTDEKLFF.

The V and J genes are TRBV5-6 and TRBJ2-7, with TRBD2 as a possible D gene (5 bases). Germline lookup yields CDR1 SGHDT and CDR2 YYEEEE. There are 14 residues in the CDR3. Trimming took off 0 bases at V and 6 bases at J, with 13 bases between the two ends. The CDR3 nucleotides read TGTGCCAGCAGCTTGGCTGGACTCCGGGTCGAGCAGTACTTC. Translation gives CASSLAGLRVEQYF.

The J gene is TRBJ2-5, the V gene TRBV15; TRBD1 is a possible D gene (7 bases). The CDR3 covers 14 residues. V lost 4 bases, J lost 11 bases, and 20 bases lay in between. Germline CDR1 and CDR2: LNHNV and YYDKDF (reference sequence). The CDR3 spells CATSKGGQIMEQYF. The CDR3 region has the DNA TGTGCCACCAGCAAGGGGGGACAGATCATGGAGCAGTACTTC.

In this sample, this clone turned up a few times. V and J are TRBV7-9 and TRBJ1-5; 7 positions match TRBD1. From germline, CDR1 is SEHNR and CDR2 FQNEAQ (reference sequence). This CDR3 spans 18 amino acids. Unmatched junction bases numbered 13, after V lost 1 base and J lost 4 bases. In DNA form, the CDR3 reads TGTGCCAGCAGCTTAGTCCCGGTGACAGGGACTTATAATCAGCCCCAGCATTTT. Translated, it gives CASSLVPVTGTYNQPQHF.

V is TRBV7-3 and J is TRBJ1-1; maybe TRBD1 (6 bases). CDR1 is SGHTA and CDR2 is FQGTGA in the germline V gene. The CDR3 covers 15 residues. Trimming stripped 6 bases from V and 8 bases from J, with 22 bases between. The CDR3 sequence: CASRSSRDNEEEAFF. The CDR3 DNA follows: TGTGCCAGCAGGAGTTCCCGGGACAACGAGGAGGAAGCTTTCTTT.

The CDR3 protein is CASSLISGRLETQYF. The CDR3 nucleotides read TGTGCCAGCAGCTTGATCAGCGGGAGACTTGAGACCCAGTACTTC. The chain carries TRBV5-6 and TRBJ2-5; TRBD2 agrees at 8 bases. The CDR3 covers 15 residues. V dropped 1 base and J dropped 5; count of bases not matched to a gene: 7. Germline assignment: CDR1 SGHDT and CDR2 YYEEEE.

The rearrangement joins TRBV5-6 to TRBJ1-4, with D possibly matching TRBD1 (6 bases). This CDR3 is 15 amino acids long. V lost 5 bases and J lost 6, with 17 bases in between. CDR1 and CDR2 (germline): SGHDT, YYEEEE. For the CDR3, the DNA is TGTGCCAGCAGGGGAACAGGGACGACGGATGAAAAACTGTTTTTT. Its protein is CASRGTGTTDEKLFF. The whole variable domain, remainder taken from reference TRBV5-6 and TRBJ1-4, is DAGVTQSPTHLIKTRGQQVTLRCSPKSGHDTVSWYQQALGQGPQFIFQYYEEEERQRGNFPDRFSGHQFPNYSSELNVNALLLGDSALYLCASRGTGTTDEKLFFGSGTQLSVL.